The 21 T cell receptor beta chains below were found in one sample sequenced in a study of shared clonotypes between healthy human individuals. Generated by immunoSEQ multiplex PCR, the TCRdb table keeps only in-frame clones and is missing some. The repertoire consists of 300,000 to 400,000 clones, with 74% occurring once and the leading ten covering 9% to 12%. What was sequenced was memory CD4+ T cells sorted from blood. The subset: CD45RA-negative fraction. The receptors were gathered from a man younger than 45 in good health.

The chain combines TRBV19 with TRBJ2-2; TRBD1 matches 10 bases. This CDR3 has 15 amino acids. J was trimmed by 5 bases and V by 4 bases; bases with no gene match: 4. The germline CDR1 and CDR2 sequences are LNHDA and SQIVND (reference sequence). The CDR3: CASSTRQGATGELFF. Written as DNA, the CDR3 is TGTGCCAGTAGTACTAGACAGGGGGCAACCGGGGAGCTGTTTTTT.

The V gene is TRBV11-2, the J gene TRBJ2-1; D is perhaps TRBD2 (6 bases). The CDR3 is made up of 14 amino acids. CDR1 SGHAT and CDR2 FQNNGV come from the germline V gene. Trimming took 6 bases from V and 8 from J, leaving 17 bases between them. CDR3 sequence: CASSGRRVVYEQFF. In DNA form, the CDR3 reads TGTGCCAGCAGTGGGCGGAGGGTTGTGTATGAGCAGTTCTTC.

CDR3 DNA: TGTGCCAGCAGCTTTGAGCGGAACAATGAGCAGTTCTTC. Translating gives CASSFERNNEQFF. V is TRBV7-2 and J is TRBJ2-1; tentative D call: TRBD2 (5 bases). V was cut by 3 bases and J by 5 bases, with 8 bases left in between. Germline CDR1 is SGHTA and CDR2 is FQGNSA. The CDR3 is 13 residues long.

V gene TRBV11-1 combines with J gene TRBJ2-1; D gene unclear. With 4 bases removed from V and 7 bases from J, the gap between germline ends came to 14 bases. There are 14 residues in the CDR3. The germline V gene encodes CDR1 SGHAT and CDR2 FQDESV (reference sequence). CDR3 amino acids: CASSSTAHGNEQFF. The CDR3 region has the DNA TGTGCCAGCAGCTCAACTGCTCACGGGAATGAGCAGTTCTTC.

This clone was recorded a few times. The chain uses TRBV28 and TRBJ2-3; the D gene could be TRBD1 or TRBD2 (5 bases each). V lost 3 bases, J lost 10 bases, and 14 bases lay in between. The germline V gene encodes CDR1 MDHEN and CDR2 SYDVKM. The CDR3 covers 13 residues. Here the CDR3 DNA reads TGTGCCAGCAGTTTGCCCGGGGCGCTAGCGCAGTATTTT. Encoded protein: CASSLPGALAQYF.

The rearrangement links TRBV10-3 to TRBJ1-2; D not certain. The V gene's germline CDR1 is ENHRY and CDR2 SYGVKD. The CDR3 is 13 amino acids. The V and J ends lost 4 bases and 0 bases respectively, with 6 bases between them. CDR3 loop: CAISAGSNYGYTF. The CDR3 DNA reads TGTGCCATCAGTGCCGGTTCTAACTATGGCTACACCTTC.

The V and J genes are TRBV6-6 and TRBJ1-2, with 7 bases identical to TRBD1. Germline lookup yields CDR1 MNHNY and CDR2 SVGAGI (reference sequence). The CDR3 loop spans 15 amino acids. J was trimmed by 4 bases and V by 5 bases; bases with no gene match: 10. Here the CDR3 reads CASSRLGGDSYGYTF. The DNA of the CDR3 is TGTGCCAGCAGTCGACTCGGGGGGGACAGCTATGGCTACACCTTC.

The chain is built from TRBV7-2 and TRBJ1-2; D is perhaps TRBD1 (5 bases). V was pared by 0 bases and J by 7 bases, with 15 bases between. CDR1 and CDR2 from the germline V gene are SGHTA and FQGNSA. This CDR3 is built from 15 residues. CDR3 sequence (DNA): TGTGCCAGCAGCTTAGCGAGCAAGCAGGGAGGTGGCTACACCTTC. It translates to CASSLASKQGGGYTF.

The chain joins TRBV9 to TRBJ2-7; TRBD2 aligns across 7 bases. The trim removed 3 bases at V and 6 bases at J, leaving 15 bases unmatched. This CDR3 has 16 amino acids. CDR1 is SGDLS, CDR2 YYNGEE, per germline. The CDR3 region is CASSADPSGPNSEQYF. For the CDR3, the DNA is TGTGCCAGCAGCGCCGACCCTAGCGGACCTAACTCCGAGCAGTACTTC.

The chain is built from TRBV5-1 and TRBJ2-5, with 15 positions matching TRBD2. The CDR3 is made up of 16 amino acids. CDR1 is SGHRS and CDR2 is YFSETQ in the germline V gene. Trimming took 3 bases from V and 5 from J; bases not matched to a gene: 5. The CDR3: CASSSGLAGGGETQYF. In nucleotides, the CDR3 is TGCGCCAGCAGCTCAGGACTAGCGGGAGGGGGCGAGACCCAGTACTTC.

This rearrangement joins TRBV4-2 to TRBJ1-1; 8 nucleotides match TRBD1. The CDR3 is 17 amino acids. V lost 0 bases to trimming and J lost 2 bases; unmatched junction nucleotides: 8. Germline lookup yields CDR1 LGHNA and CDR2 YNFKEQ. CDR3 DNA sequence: TGTGCCAGCAGCCAAGATGGGCAGGGGGCTTCTAACACTGAAGCTTTCTTT. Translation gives CASSQDGQGASNTEAFF.

CDR3 DNA sequence: TGCAGCGTTGATGCCAGCTCTGGGGCCAACGTCCTGACTTTC. Residues: CSVDASSGANVLTF. The V call is TRBV29-1, the J call TRBJ2-6; D unresolved. Per the germline V gene, CDR1 is SQVTM and CDR2 is ANQGSEA. Trimming removed 3 bases from V and 0 bases from J, with 6 bases in between. This CDR3 is 14 amino acids long.

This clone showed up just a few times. CDR3 loop: CASSRSGSADTQYF. Written as DNA, the CDR3 is TGTGCCAGCAGCCGTAGCGGGAGTGCCGATACGCAGTATTTT. The J gene is TRBJ2-3, the V gene TRBV7-9, with TRBD2 matching over 9 bases. The CDR3 has 14 residues. CDR1 and CDR2 from the germline V gene are SEHNR and FQNEAQ (reference sequence). V was pared by 5 bases and J by 6 bases, with 6 bases of the junction left unmatched. The full variable domain, rest sourced from reference TRBV7-9 and TRBJ2-3, is DTGVSQNPRHKITKRGQNVTFRCDPISEHNRLYWYRQTLGQGPEFLTYFQNEAQLEKSRLLSDRFSAERPKGSFSTLEIQRTEQGDSAMYLCASSRSGSADTQYFGPGTRLTVL.

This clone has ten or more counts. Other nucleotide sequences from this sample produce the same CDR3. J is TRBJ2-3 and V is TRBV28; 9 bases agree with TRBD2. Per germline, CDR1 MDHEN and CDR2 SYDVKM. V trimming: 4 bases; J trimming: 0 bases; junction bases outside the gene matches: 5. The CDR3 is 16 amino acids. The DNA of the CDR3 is TGTGCCAGCAGTTCATCTAGCGGGACTAGCACAGATACGCAGTATTTT. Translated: CASSSSSGTSTDTQYF.

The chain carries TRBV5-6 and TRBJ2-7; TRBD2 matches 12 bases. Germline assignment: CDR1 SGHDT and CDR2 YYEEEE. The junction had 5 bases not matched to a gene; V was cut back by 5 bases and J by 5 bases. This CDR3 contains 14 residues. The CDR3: CASRRLAGDHEQYF. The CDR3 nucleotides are TGTGCCAGCAGGCGACTAGCGGGAGACCACGAGCAGTACTTC.

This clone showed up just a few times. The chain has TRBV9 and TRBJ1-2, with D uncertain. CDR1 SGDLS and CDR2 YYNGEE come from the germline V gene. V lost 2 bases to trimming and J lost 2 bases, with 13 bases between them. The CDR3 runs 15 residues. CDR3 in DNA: TGTGCCAGCAGCGTCTTGGGCGGCAGCAACTATGGCTACACCTTC. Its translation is CASSVLGGSNYGYTF.

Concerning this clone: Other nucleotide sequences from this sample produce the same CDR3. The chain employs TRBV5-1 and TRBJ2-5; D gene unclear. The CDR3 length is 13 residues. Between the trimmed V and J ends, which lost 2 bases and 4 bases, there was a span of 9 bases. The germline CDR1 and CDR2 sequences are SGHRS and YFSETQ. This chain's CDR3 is CASSLGWGETQYF. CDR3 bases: TGCGCCAGCAGCTTAGGGTGGGGAGAGACCCAGTACTTC.

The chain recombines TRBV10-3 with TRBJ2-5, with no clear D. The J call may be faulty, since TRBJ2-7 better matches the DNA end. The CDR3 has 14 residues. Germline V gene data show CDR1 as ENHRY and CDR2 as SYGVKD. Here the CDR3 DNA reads TGTGCCATCAGTGAGTCGGGAACGGCTTACGAGCAGTACTTC. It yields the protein CAISESGTAYEQYF.

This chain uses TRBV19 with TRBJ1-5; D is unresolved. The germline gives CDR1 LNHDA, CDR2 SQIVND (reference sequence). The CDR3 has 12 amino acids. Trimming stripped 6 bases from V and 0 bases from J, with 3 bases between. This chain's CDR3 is CASRHSNQPQHF. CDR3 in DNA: TGTGCCAGTAGGCATAGCAATCAGCCCCAGCATTTT.

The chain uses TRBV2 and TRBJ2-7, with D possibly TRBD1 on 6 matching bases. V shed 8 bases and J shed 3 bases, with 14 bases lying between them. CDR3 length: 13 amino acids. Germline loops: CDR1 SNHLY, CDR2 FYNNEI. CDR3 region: CASVSGANYEQYF. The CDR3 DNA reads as TGTGCCAGCGTTTCAGGGGCTAACTACGAGCAGTACTTC.

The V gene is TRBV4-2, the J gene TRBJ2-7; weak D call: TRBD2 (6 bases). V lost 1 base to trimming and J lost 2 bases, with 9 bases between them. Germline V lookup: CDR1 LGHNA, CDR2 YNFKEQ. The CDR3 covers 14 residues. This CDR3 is CASSQGEDTYEQYF. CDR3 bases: TGTGCCAGCAGCCAAGGGGAGGACACCTACGAGCAGTACTTC.